This T cell receptor (beta chain) was sequenced in a study of shared clonotypes between healthy human individuals. V was cut by 3 bases and J by 0 bases, with 11 bases left in between. This CDR3 has 15 amino acids. In germline, CDR1 is SGHAT, CDR2 FQNNGV. Clones were read by immunoSEQ multiplex PCR, and TCRdb kept only the in-frame ones, dropping some. The table lists about 1.5 million clones, 95% to 99% of them singletons, with roughly 0.45% in the top ten. The sample comprised naive CD4+ T cells sorted from blood. This sample's subset: CD45RA+ positively selected. The origin of this receptor is a man aged 25 to 45 in good health. The gene calls are TRBV11-2 and TRBJ2-5; TRBD1 might be the D (6 bases). The CDR3 protein is CASSLGDIHQETQYF. As DNA, the CDR3 is TGTGCCAGCAGCTTGGGGGACATCCACCAAGAGACCCAGTACTTC.